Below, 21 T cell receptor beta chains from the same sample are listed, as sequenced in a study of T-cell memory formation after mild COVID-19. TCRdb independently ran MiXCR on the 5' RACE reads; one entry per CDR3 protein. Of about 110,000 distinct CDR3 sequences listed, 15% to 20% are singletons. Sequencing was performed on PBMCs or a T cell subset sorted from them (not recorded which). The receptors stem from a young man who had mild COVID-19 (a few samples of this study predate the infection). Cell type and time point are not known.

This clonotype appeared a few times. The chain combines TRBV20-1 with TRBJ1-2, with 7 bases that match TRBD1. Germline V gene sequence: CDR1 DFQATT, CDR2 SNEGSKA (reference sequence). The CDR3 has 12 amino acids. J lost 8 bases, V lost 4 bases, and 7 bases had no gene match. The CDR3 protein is CSATSGTVGYTF. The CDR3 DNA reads TGCAGTGCTACTTCCGGGACAGTGGGCTACACCTTC.

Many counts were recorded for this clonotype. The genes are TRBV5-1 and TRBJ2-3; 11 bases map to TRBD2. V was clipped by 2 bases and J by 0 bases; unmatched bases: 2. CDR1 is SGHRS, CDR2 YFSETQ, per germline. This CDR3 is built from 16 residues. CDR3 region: CASSLRLAGSTDTQYF. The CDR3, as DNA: TGCGCCAGCAGCTTACGACTAGCGGGAAGCACAGATACGCAGTATTTT.

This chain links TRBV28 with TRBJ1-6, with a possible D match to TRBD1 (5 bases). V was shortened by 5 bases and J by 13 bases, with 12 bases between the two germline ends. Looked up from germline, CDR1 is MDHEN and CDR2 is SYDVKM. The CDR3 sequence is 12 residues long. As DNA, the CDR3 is TGTGCCAGCAGTCTAAACGGGGGTCCCCTCCACTTT. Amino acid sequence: CASSLNGGPLHF.

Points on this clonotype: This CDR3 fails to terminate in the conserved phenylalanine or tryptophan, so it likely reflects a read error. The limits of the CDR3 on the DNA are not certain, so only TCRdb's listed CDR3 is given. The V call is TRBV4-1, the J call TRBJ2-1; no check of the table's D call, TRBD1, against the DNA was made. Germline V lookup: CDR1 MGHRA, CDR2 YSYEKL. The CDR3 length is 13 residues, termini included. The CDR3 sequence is CASTAPLQGPLSS.

CDR3 bases: TGTGCCAGCAGCCAAGACAGGGGGCTGATAGCCGGGGAGCTGTTTTTT. Amino acids: CASSQDRGLIAGELFF. The chain is built from TRBV3-1 and TRBJ2-2, with 8 positions matching TRBD1. The V segment lost 0 bases and the J segment 6 bases; nucleotides outside the gene matches: 6. Germline CDR1 and CDR2: LGHDT and YNNKEL (reference sequence). This CDR3 is 16 amino acids long.

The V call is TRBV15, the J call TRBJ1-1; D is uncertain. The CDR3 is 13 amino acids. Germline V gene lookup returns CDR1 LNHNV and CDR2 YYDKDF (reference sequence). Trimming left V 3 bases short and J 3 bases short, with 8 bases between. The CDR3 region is CATSRGRDTEAFF. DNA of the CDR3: TGTGCCACCAGCAGGGGCCGGGACACTGAAGCTTTCTTT.

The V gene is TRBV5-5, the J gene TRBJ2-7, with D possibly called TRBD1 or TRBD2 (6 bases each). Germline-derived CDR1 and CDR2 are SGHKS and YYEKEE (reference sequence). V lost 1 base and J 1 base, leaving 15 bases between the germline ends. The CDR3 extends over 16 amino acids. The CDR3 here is CASSLWRGTKSYEQYF. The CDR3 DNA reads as TGTGCCAGCAGCTTGTGGAGGGGGACCAAGTCCTACGAGCAGTACTTC.

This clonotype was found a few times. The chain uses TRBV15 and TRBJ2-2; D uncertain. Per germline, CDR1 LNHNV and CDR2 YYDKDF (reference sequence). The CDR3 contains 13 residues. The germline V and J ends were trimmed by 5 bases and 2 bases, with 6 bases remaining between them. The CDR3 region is CATSRTNTGELFF. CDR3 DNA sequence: TGTGCCACCAGCCGTACAAACACCGGGGAGCTGTTTTTT.

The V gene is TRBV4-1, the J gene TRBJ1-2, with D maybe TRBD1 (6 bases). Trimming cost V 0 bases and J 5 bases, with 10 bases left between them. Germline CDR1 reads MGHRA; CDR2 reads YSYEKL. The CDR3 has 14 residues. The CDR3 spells CASSQEWGRYGYTF. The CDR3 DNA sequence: TGCGCCAGCAGCCAAGAATGGGGGCGATATGGCTACACCTTC.

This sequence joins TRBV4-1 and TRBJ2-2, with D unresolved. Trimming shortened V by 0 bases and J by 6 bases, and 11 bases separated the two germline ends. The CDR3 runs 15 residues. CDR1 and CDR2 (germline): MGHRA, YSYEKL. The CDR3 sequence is CASSQEVPIPGELFF. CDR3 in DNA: TGCGCCAGCAGCCAAGAGGTGCCGATCCCCGGGGAGCTGTTTTTT.

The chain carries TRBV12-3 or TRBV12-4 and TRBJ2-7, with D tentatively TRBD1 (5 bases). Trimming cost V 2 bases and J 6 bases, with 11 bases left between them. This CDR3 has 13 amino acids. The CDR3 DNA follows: TGTGCCAGCAGTTTACAGGGCGGATTCGAGCAGTACTTC. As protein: CASSLQGGFEQYF.

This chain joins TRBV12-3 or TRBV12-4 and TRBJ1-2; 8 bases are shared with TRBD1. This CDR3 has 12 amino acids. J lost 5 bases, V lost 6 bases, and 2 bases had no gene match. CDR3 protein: CASRTGEYGYTF. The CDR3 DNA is TGTGCCAGCAGGACAGGGGAATATGGCTACACCTTC.

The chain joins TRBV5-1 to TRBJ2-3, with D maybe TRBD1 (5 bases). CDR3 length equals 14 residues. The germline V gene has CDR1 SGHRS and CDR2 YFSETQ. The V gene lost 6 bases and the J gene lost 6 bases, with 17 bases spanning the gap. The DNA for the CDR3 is TGCGCCAGCAAGGCGGCAGGGTCTACCGATACGCAGTATTTT. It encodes CASKAAGSTDTQYF.

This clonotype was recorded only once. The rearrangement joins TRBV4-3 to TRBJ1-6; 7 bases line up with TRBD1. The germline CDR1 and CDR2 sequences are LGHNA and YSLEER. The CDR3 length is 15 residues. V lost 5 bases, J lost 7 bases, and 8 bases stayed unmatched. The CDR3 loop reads CASSERQGRNSPLHF. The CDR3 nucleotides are TGCGCCAGCAGCGAACGACAGGGAAGGAATTCACCCCTCCACTTT.

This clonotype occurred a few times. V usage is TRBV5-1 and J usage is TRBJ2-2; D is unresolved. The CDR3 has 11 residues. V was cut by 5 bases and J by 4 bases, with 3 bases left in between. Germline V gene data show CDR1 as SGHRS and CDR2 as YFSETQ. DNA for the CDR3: TGCGCCAGCAGATCCACCGGGGAGCTGTTTTTT. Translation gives CASRSTGELFF.

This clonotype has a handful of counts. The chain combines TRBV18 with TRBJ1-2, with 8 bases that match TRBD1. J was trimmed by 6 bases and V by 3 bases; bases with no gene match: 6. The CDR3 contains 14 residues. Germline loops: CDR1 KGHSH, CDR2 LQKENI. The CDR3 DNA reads TGTGCCAGCTCACCCGGACAGGGATCGGATGGCTACACCTTC. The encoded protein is CASSPGQGSDGYTF.

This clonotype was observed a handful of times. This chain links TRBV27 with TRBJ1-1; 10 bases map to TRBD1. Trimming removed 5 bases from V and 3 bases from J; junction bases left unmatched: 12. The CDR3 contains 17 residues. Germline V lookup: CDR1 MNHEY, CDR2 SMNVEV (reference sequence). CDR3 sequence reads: CASSPLSPGQGYTEAFF. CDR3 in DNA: TGTGCCAGCAGTCCCCTTAGCCCGGGACAGGGGTACACTGAAGCTTTCTTT.

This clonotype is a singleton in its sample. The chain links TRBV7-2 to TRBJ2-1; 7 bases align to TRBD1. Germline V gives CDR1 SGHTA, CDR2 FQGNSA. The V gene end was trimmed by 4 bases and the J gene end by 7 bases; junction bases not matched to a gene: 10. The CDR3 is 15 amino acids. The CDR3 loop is CASSYRQGGINEQFF. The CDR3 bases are TGTGCCAGCAGCTACCGACAGGGTGGGATAAATGAGCAGTTCTTC.

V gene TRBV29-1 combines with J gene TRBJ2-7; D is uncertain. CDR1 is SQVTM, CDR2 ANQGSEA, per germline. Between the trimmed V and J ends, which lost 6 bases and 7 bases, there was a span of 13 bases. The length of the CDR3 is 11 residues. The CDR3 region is CSVSDLGEQYV. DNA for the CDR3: TGCAGCGTCTCGGACCTGGGGGAGCAGTACGTC.

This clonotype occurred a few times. CDR3 nucleotide sequence: TGTGCCAGCAGTCCTGGGCTATCCCAGAATTCACCCCTCCACTTT. Amino acid sequence: CASSPGLSQNSPLHF. J is TRBJ1-6 and V is TRBV7-3; no clear D. Germline CDR1 is SGHTA and CDR2 is FQGTGA. The V gene lost 6 bases and the J gene lost 7 bases, with 16 bases spanning the gap. The CDR3 covers 15 residues.

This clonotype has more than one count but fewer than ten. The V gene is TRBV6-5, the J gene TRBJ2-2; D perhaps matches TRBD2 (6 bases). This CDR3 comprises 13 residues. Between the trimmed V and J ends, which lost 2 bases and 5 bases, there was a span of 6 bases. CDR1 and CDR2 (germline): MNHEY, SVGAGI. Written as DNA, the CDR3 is TGTGCCAGCAGTTACGGAGGGACCGGGGAGCTGTTTTTT. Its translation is CASSYGGTGELFF.